Below are 5 T cell receptor beta chains sequenced from a single sample in a study of T cell responses to AZD1222 COVID-19 vaccine. Only in-frame clones appear in the TCRdb table, and some are missing; sequencing was by immunoSEQ multiplex PCR. The table includes approximately 110,000 clones, 80% to 90% detected once. The specimen comprised peripheral blood, sampled on day 0 of AZD1222 vaccination. The receptors derive from an adult in good health.

This chain links TRBV10-3 with TRBJ2-2; 8 bases agree with TRBD1. Unmatched junction bases numbered 10, after V lost 4 bases and J lost 3 bases. CDR3 length equals 17 residues. Germline V gene lookup returns CDR1 ENHRY and CDR2 SYGVKD. The CDR3 nucleotides are TGTGCCATCAGTGGGGCCCGACAGGGGATACACACCGGGGAGCTGTTTTTT. Its protein product is CAISGARQGIHTGELFF.

The chain joins TRBV30 to TRBJ2-5; 7 bases fit TRBD1. V dropped 5 bases and J dropped 2; count of bases not matched to a gene: 5. The CDR3 is 13 amino acids. Per the germline V gene, CDR1 is GTSNPN and CDR2 is SVGIG (reference sequence). In DNA form, the CDR3 reads TGTGCCTGGGGAGCAGGGGGTCAAGAGACCCAGTACTTC. Amino acid sequence: CAWGAGGQETQYF.

This rearrangement joins TRBV5-6 to TRBJ1-2; D is perhaps TRBD1 (6 bases). This CDR3 has 14 residues. The ends were cut back, 4 bases at V and 8 bases at J, with 18 bases in the middle. Germline V gene lookup returns CDR1 SGHDT and CDR2 YYEEEE. The CDR3 coding sequence is TGTGCCAGCAGCCCGGGTAGCGGGACACGCGGCTACACCTTC. This sequence encodes CASSPGSGTRGYTF.

The chain joins TRBV19 to TRBJ2-5, with 12 bases matching TRBD2. J gave up 0 bases and V 1 base, and 6 bases lay outside the gene matches. The CDR3 totals 18 residues. Germline CDR1 is LNHDA and CDR2 is SQIVND (reference sequence). DNA of the CDR3: TGTGCCAGTAGTATAGGACTAGCGGGGGCCCTGTACCAAGAGACCCAGTACTTC. It is translated as CASSIGLAGALYQETQYF.

The chain employs TRBV19 and TRBJ1-6; 9 bases fit TRBD1. With 5 bases clipped from V and 11 bases from J, the junction kept 7 bases outside the gene matches. The CDR3 length is 14 residues. Germline CDR1 and CDR2: LNHDA and SQIVND (reference sequence). CDR3 protein: CASSQLHRGPPLHF. The CDR3 DNA follows: TGTGCCAGTAGTCAACTTCACAGGGGGCCACCCCTCCACTTT.